This T cell receptor (beta chain) emerged from a study of CD8 T cells in ankylosing spondylitis. Germline V lookup: CDR1 SGHRS, CDR2 YFSETQ. The V and J ends lost 4 bases and 4 bases respectively, with 11 bases between them. The CDR3 is 13 residues long. Study-wide results and caveats: In synovial fluid and blood from reactive arthritis, some motif variants were previously reported. Among TCR beta sequences, a motif of roughly 8 highly homologous variants appeared characteristic of ankylosing spondylitis blood. Within matched ankylosing spondylitis synovial fluid, disease-linked clones were reportedly significantly enriched.

Researchers built TCR beta libraries using quantitative 5'-RACE with molecular barcodes. Each CDR3 protein is one row after TCRdb ran MiXCR on the 5' RACE reads. The sample yields about 330,000 distinct CDR3 sequences, around 8% seen once. This clonotype is termed medium-sized (0.01 to 0.1%). Antigen: not known. This sequence joins TRBV5-1 and TRBJ1-1; D unresolved. This receptor was identified in a male donor with ankylosing spondylitis. The sample consisted of blood, either unsorted or a sorted T cell fraction (not recorded which). The CDR3 nucleotides are TGCGCCAGCAGCGACGGGTCCAGCACTGAAGCTTTCTTT. It is translated as CASSDGSSTEAFF.